This T cell receptor (beta chain) was profiled in a study of T cell changes during pregnancy in multiple sclerosis (dated by TCRdb to the late 2010s). With regard to the full study: Changes in the T cell repertoire over the course of pregnancy were examined in this study in women with multiple sclerosis.

Notes on this clone: Its target antigen remains unknown. No base quality values were provided; no much bigger clone lies one nucleotide off.

CDR1 and CDR2 are drawn from the germline V gene: SGHRS, YFSETQ. The CDR3, from cysteine to phenylalanine, totals 14 residues. Only the CDR3 portion is preserved as DNA: 42 bases, with reading frame beginning at the first base. V drops 0 bases and J drops 2 bases, leaving 6 bases in between. Library preparation used the immunoSEQ multiplex PCR assay. TCRdb's version of the immuneACCESS table is confined to in-frame rearrangements and falls short of the full clone set. An unresolved V gene accounts for under half of the shortfall where checked; the remainder is of unknown origin. The sample table holds fewer than 60,000 clones, of which approximately 90% were seen once. The top ten clonotypes cover 10% of the sample.

Sequences were derived from CD8+ T cells from peripheral blood mononuclear cells, sampled after pregnancy. The TCR was taken from a female donor with multiple sclerosis, enrolled in a pregnancy study. In this chain, TRBV5-1 is recombined with TRBJ2-1; a weak D assignment points to TRBD2 (5 bases agree). The nucleotide sequence reads TGCGCCAGCAGCTTGGACGGGACCTACAATGAGCAGTTCTTC. It translates to CASSLDGTYNEQFF.